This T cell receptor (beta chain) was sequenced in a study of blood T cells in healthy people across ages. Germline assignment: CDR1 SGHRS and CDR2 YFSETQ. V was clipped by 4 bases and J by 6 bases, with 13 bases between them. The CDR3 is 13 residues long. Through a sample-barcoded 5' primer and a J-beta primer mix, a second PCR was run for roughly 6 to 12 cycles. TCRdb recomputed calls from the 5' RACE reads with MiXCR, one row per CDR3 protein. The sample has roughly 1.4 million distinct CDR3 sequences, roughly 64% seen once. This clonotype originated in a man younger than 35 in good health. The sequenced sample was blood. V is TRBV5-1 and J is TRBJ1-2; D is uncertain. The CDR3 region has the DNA TGCGCCAGCAGCCCGGTGGTGGCGGATGGCTACACCTTC. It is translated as CASSPVVADGYTF.